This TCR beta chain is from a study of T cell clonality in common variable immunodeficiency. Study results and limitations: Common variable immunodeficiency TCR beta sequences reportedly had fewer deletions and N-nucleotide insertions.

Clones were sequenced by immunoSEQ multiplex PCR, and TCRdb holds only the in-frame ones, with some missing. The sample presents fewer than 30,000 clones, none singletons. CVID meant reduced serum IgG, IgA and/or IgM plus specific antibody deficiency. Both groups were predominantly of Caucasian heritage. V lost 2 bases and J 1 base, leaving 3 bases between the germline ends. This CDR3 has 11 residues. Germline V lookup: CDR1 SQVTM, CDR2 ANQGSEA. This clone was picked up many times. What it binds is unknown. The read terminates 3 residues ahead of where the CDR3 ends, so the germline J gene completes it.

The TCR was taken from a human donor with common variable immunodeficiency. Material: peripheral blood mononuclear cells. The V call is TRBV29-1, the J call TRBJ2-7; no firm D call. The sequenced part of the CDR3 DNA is TGCAGCGTTGAACTTTCCTACGAG. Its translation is CSVELSYE. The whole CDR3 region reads CSVELSYEQYF.